This TCR beta chain was recovered during a study of T cell repertoires in cytomegalovirus infection. Study-level background: Indications came from public TCR beta signatures; they pointed to CMV infection and to a matching HLA type.

With regard to this clonotype: Its antigen is not known.

This CDR3 region has 16 residues. With 1 base removed from V and 2 bases from J, the gap between germline ends came to 15 bases. Germline V gene data show CDR1 as DFQATT and CDR2 as SNEGSKA (reference sequence). Overall study findings and caveats: Based on cumulative public TCR beta family frequency, carriers of CMV plus the relevant HLA were identified.

TCRdb used MiXCR to reprocess the reads, holding one entry per CDR3 protein. The sample lists hundreds of thousands of distinct CDR3 sequences; around 35% were seen once. The chain combines TRBV20-1 with TRBJ1-5; possibly TRBD1 for D (5 bases). Here the sequenced sample was cultured PBMCs, taken from culture after CMV antigen stimulation. The clonotype comes from a human donor in good health (CMV status not recorded). Some clones in this sample may be carry-over from other donors' samples. The CDR3 here is CSARGRSPGGNQPQHF. The CDR3 coding sequence is TGCAGTGCTAGAGGAAGGTCCCCGGGGGGCAATCAGCCCCAGCATTTT.